A few counts support the clone carrying this TCR beta chain. The antigen is undetermined. The sample comes from a study of blood T cells in healthy people across ages. Study-wide results and limits: Calculation of diversity from one million T cells yielded estimates considered to be underestimates.

This CDR3 is built from 16 residues. Germline CDR1 is MDHEN and CDR2 is SYDVKM. V gave up 5 bases and J gave up 1 base, with 14 bases separating them. A second roughly 7 to 12 cycle PCR used barcoded and J-beta primers. A minimum of 3 million CDR3-containing paired-end reads was obtained for each sample. TCRdb reprocessed the 5' RACE reads via MiXCR and lists one record per CDR3 protein. The table lists 550,000 to 650,000 distinct CDR3 sequences, about 30% of them singletons. The material sequenced was blood. The genes are TRBV28 and TRBJ2-2, with a possible D match to TRBD1 (7 bases). This clonotype was sampled from a woman older than 75 in good health. Here the CDR3 reads CASSLRGVGNTGELFF. The CDR3 nucleotides read TGTGCCAGCAGTCTCAGGGGGGTAGGGAACACCGGGGAGCTGTTTTTT.